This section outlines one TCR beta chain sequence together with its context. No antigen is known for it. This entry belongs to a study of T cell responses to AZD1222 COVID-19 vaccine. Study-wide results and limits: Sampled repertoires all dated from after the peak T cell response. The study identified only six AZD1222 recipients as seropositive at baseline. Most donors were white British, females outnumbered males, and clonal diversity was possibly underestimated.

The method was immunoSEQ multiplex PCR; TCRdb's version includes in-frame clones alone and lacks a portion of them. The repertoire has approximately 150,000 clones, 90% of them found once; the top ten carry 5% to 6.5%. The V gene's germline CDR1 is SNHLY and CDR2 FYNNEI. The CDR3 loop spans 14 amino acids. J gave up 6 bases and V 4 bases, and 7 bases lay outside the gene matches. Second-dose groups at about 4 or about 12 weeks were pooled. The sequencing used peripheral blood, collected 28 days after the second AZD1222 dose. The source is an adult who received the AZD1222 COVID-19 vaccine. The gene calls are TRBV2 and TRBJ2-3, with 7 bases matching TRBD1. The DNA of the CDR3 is TGTGCCAGCAGTGTAAACAGGGGCAGGGATACGCAGTATTTT. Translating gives CASSVNRGRDTQYF.